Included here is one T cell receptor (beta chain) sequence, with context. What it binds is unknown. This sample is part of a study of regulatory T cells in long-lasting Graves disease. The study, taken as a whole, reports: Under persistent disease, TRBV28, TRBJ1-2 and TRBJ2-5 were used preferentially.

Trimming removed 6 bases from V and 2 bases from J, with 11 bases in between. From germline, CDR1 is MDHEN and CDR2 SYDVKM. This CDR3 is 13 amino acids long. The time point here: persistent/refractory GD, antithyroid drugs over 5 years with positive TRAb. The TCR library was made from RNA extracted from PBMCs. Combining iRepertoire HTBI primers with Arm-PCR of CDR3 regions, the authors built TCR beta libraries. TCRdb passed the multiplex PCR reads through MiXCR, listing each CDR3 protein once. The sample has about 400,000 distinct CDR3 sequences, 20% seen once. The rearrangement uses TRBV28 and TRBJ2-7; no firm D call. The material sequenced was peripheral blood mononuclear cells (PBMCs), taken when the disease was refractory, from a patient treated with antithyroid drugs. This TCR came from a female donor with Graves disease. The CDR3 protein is CASRGTEAYEQYF. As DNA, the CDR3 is TGTGCCAGCAGGGGTACAGAAGCCTACGAGCAGTACTTC.